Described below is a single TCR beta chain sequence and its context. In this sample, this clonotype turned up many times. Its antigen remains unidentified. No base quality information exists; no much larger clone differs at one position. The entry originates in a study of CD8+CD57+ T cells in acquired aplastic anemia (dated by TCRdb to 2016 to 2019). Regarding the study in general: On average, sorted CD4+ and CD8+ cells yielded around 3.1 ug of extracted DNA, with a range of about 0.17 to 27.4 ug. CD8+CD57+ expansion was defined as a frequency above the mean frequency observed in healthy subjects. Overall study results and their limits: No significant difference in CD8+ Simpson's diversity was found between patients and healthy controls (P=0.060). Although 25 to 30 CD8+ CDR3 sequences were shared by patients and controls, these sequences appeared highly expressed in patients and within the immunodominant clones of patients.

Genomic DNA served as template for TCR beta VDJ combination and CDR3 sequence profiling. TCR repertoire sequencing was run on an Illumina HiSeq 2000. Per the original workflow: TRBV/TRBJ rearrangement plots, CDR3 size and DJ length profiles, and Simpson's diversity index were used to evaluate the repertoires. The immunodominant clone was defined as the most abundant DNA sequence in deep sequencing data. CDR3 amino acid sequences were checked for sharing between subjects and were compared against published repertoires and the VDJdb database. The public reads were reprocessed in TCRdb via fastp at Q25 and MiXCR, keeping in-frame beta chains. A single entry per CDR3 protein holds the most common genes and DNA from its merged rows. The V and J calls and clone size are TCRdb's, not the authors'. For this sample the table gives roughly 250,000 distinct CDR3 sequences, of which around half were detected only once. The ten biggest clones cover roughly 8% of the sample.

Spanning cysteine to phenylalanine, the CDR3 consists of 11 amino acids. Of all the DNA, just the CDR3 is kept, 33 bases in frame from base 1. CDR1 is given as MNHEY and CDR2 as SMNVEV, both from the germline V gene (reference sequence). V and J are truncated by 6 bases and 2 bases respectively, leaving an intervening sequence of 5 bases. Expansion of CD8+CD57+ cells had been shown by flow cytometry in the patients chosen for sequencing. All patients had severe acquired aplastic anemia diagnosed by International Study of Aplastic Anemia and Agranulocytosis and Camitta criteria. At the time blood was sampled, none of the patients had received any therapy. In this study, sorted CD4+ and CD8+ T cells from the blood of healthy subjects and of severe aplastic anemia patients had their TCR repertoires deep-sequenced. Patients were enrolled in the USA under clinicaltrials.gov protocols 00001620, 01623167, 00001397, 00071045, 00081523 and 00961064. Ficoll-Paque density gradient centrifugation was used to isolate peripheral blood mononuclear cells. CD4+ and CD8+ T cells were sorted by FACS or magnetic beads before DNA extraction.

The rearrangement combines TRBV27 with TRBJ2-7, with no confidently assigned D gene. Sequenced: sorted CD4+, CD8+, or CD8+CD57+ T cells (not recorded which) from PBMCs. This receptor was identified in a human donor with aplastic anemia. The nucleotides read TGTGCCAGCAGGGGCACCTACGAGCAGTACTTC. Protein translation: CASRGTYEQYF.